This T cell receptor beta chain was observed in a study of T cell repertoires in cytomegalovirus infection. Study-level information: CMV infection plus the matching HLA type was flagged by public TCR beta signatures.

TCRdb reanalysed the reads using MiXCR and keeps one entry per CDR3 protein. The sample has about 570,000 distinct CDR3 sequences, under 45% seen once. The length of the CDR3 is 14 residues. The germline CDR1 and CDR2 sequences are SEHNR and FQNEAQ (reference sequence). V dropped 6 bases and J dropped 4 bases, with 14 bases sitting between them. This clonotype was observed a few times. As yet, its antigen is unknown. Notes on the study in general: HLA-C-restricted CMV clonotypes gave the most frequent clonotype in two of eight donors.

The sample in question was cultured PBMCs, obtained from culture after CMV antigen stimulation. This receptor was identified in a human donor in good health (CMV status not recorded). Some clones in this sample may be carry-over from other donors' samples. The genes are TRBV7-9 and TRBJ2-3; D uncertain. CDR3 residues: CASRKIERADTQYF. The DNA of the CDR3 is TGTGCCAGCAGGAAAATAGAAAGAGCAGATACGCAGTATTTT.